These 19 T cell receptor beta chains came from one sample sequenced in a study of T cell responses to AZD1222 COVID-19 vaccine (dated by TCRdb to about 2021). Libraries were constructed by the immunoSEQ multiplex PCR assay. Drawn from immuneACCESS, this table holds only the in-frame rearrangements with V and J called that TCRdb kept. Clones are partly lost; checked studies trace under half to an unresolved V gene and leave the rest unexplained. This sample lists about 190,000 clones; 85% to 95% were detected once. The ten largest account for over 1% of the sample. The time point label for this specimen denotes: baseline before first vaccination. The sample in question was peripheral blood, obtained on day 0 of AZD1222 vaccination. The receptors shown here come from an adult in good health.

The gene calls are TRBV12-3 or TRBV12-4 and TRBJ1-4; 9 bases line up with TRBD1. V lost 6 bases and J lost 4; bases outside the gene matches: 0. CDR3 size: 13 residues. The CDR3 coding sequence is TGTGCCAGCAGGACAGGGGGTAATGAAAAACTGTTTTTT. Residues: CASRTGGNEKLFF.

This chain links TRBV21-1 with TRBJ1-4. TRBV21-1 is deemed a pseudogene. CDR3 length: 15 residues. DNA of the CDR3: TGTGCCAGCAGCAAAGGGGTGGGGGGTGATGAAAAACTGTTTTTT. It yields the protein CASSKGVGGDEKLFF.

The rearrangement links TRBV29-1 to TRBJ2-3, with 8 positions matching TRBD1. J lost 0 bases, V lost 4 bases, and 3 bases had no gene match. This CDR3 comprises 14 residues. Germline CDR1 SQVTM, CDR2 ANQGSEA. CDR3 nucleotides: TGCAGCGTTGCCCAGGGGGCGAGCACAGATACGCAGTATTTT. Its translation is CSVAQGASTDTQYF.

This chain connects TRBV13 to TRBJ1-1; 8 bases fit TRBD1. J lost 4 bases, V lost 2 bases, and 0 bases had no gene match. This CDR3 comprises 13 residues. CDR1 and CDR2 (germline): PRHDT, FYEKMQ (reference sequence). Written as DNA, the CDR3 is TGTGCCAGCAGCTTAACAGGGGGCACTGAAGCTTTCTTT. Residues: CASSLTGGTEAFF.

The V call is TRBV19, the J call TRBJ1-2, with TRBD1 matching over 7 bases. Germline V CDR1 and CDR2: LNHDA, SQIVND (reference sequence). The CDR3 runs to 15 residues. J lost 4 bases, V lost 4 bases, and 9 bases had no gene match. The CDR3 loop reads CASSTSTGFGYGYTF. The CDR3 bases are TGTGCCAGTAGTACCTCGACAGGGTTTGGCTATGGCTACACCTTC.

The chain links TRBV11-2 to TRBJ1-4, with 7 bases matching TRBD1. Per germline, CDR1 SGHAT and CDR2 FQNNGV. This CDR3 has 15 amino acids. V gave up 1 base and J gave up 12 bases; unmatched junction bases: 11. As DNA, the CDR3 is TGTGCCAGCAGCTTAGCTGTTTCAGGGGGGAATGAACTGTTTTTT. Translation: CASSLAVSGGNELFF.

This chain uses TRBV4-2 with TRBJ1-5; maybe TRBD1 (6 bases). This CDR3 comprises 15 residues. V lost 3 bases to trimming and J lost 5 bases, with 14 bases between them. The germline V gene encodes CDR1 LGHNA and CDR2 YNFKEQ. The CDR3, as DNA: TGTGCCAGCAGCCAGGCCCGACAGGCCGATCAGCCCCAGCATTTT. It is translated as CASSQARQADQPQHF.

The chain couples TRBV10-3 to TRBJ2-1, with 9 bases matching TRBD2. V lost 11 bases to trimming and J lost 0 bases; unmatched junction nucleotides: 11. CDR3 length: 16 residues. Looked up from germline, CDR1 is ENHRY and CDR2 is SYGVKD. The CDR3: CALFPRGGSSYNEQFF. The CDR3 DNA is TGTGCCCTCTTCCCGCGGGGGGGGAGCTCCTACAATGAGCAGTTCTTC.

The chain joins TRBV7-2 to TRBJ2-2; 8 positions agree with TRBD2. The CDR3 contains 15 residues. J gave up 4 bases and V 7 bases, and 8 bases lay outside the gene matches. CDR1 and CDR2 from the germline V gene are SGHTA and FQGNSA. CDR3 region: CASTRRGGSTGELFF. The CDR3 nucleotides read TGTGCCAGCACCCGACGGGGGGGCAGCACCGGGGAGCTGTTTTTT.

The CDR3 reads CASRRAYGQDLVGVNTEAFF. The DNA for the CDR3 is TGTGCCAGTCGCCGAGCGTATGGACAGGACTTAGTTGGGGTGAACACTGAAGCTTTCTTT. The chain combines TRBV2 with TRBJ1-1; 7 bases fit TRBD1. J lost 0 bases, V lost 9 bases, and 25 bases had no gene match. Per the germline V gene, CDR1 is SNHLY and CDR2 is FYNNEI. This CDR3 region has 20 residues.

The chain links TRBV29-1 to TRBJ1-2; D ambiguous. Trimming left V 5 bases short and J 2 bases short, with 18 bases between. This CDR3 spans 15 amino acids. The germline V gene encodes CDR1 SQVTM and CDR2 ANQGSEA. The CDR3 DNA is TGCAGCGTTTCTGGCGACTTAAGACGGAACTATGGCTACACCTTC. It yields the protein CSVSGDLRRNYGYTF.

This chain connects TRBV18 to TRBJ1-4, with no clear D. The CDR3 consists of 14 residues. CDR1 and CDR2 from the germline V gene are KGHSH and LQKENI. The V end was cut by 2 bases, the J end by 6 bases, with 10 bases between. CDR3 loop: CASSPRRSDEKLFF. CDR3 DNA: TGTGCCAGCTCACCAAGACGTAGCGATGAAAAACTGTTTTTT.

V usage is TRBV5-1 and J usage is TRBJ1-1, with TRBD1 as a possible D gene (6 bases). V gave up 0 bases and J gave up 10 bases, with 13 bases separating them. The CDR3 has 13 amino acids. Per germline, CDR1 SGHRS and CDR2 YFSETQ. The CDR3 nucleotides are TGCGCCAGCAGCTTGGGGTTTGGAGGGGGAGCTTTCTTT. Translation: CASSLGFGGGAFF.

V usage is TRBV4-1 and J usage is TRBJ1-2; 7 positions match TRBD1. Germline CDR1 is MGHRA and CDR2 is YSYEKL. This CDR3 is 15 amino acids long. The ends lost 7 bases at V and 6 bases at J; junction bases unmatched: 14. CDR3: CASIPTAQGGDGYTF. Here the CDR3 DNA reads TGCGCCAGCATCCCAACCGCCCAGGGGGGGGATGGCTACACCTTC.

The chain carries TRBV6-5 and TRBJ1-1; D perhaps matches TRBD1 (6 bases). The V end lost 9 bases, the J end lost 0 bases, and 17 bases lay between the germline ends. The CDR3 covers 15 residues. Germline assignment: CDR1 MNHEY and CDR2 SVGAGI. CDR3 sequence: CASGGPPGMNTEAFF. In nucleotides, the CDR3 is TGTGCCAGTGGGGGCCCCCCGGGAATGAACACTGAAGCTTTCTTT.

This chain joins TRBV7-6 and TRBJ1-1, with 8 bases aligning to TRBD1. The CDR3 has 17 amino acids. Germline V gene sequence: CDR1 SGHVS, CDR2 FNYEAQ. V shed 5 bases, J shed 4 bases, and the junction held 15 bases outside the gene matches. This CDR3 reads CASSLKTGEWVVTEAFF. In nucleotides, the CDR3 is TGTGCCAGCAGCCTTAAGACAGGGGAGTGGGTGGTCACTGAAGCTTTCTTT. Combining the CDR3 with reference TRBV7-6 and TRBJ1-1 gives the whole variable domain GAGVSQSPRYKVTKRGQDVALRCDPISGHVSLYWYRQALGQGPEFLTYFNYEAQQDKSGLPNDRFSAERPEGSISTLTIQRTEQRDSAMYRCASSLKTGEWVVTEAFFGQGTRLTVV.

The chain links TRBV28 to TRBJ1-4; D remains ambiguous. The CDR3 is made up of 10 amino acids. The germline V gene encodes CDR1 MDHEN and CDR2 SYDVKM. Between the trimmed V and J ends, which lost 7 bases and 7 bases, there was a span of 4 bases. CDR3 region: CASKGEKLFF. CDR3 bases: TGTGCCAGCAAGGGTGAAAAACTGTTTTTT.

J is TRBJ1-6 and V is TRBV28; D might be TRBD1 (5 bases). V lost 7 bases, J lost 5 bases, and 9 bases lay in between. Germline V CDR1 and CDR2: MDHEN, SYDVKM. The CDR3 loop spans 13 amino acids. The CDR3 reads CASIGADNSPLHF. The CDR3, as DNA: TGTGCCAGCATCGGGGCAGATAATTCACCCCTCCACTTT.

The rearrangement links TRBV18 to TRBJ1-4; the D gene is possibly TRBD1 (5 bases). The length of the CDR3 is 18 residues. Trimming stripped 3 bases from V and 3 bases from J, with 20 bases between. CDR1 and CDR2 (germline): KGHSH, LQKENI. This CDR3 is CASSPRASVGVANEKLFF. Written as DNA, the CDR3 is TGTGCCAGCTCACCCAGGGCTTCAGTGGGGGTTGCTAATGAAAAACTGTTTTTT.